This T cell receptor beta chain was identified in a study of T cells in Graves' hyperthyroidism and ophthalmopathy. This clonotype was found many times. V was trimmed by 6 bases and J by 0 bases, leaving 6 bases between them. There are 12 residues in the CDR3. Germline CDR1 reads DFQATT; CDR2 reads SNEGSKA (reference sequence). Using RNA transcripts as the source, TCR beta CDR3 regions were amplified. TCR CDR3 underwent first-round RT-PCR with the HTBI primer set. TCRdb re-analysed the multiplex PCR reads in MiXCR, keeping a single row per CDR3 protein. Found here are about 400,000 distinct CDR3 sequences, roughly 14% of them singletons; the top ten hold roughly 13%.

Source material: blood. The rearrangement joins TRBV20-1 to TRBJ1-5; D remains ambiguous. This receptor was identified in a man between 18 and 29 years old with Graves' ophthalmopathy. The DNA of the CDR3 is TGCAGTGCCGGTTTTAGCAATCAGCCCCAGCATTTT. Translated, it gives CSAGFSNQPQHF.